The next 11 T cell receptor beta chains were all read from a single sample in a study of long-term antiretroviral therapy in people with HIV. The libraries were made with immunoSEQ v3.0 at survey level. Produced via immunoSEQ multiplex PCR; TCRdb's table is partial and in-frame only. The sample contains about 16,000 clones, 80% to 90% of which appear only once. The source material was unsorted PBMCs, sampled 0.5 years after starting antiretroviral therapy. The origin of the receptors is a woman aged 35 to 49 with HIV.

The V gene is TRBV12-5, the J gene TRBJ2-7, with 9 nucleotides matching TRBD1. V lost 5 bases to trimming and J lost 5 bases; unmatched junction nucleotides: 13. Germline CDR1 reads LGHNT; CDR2 reads FRNRAP. This CDR3 region has 16 residues. The CDR3 is CASGPTPGTGSNEQYF. The CDR3 DNA sequence: TGTGCTAGTGGTCCGACCCCCGGGACAGGGTCCAACGAGCAGTACTTC.

This rearrangement joins TRBV15 to TRBJ2-5; 7 positions agree with TRBD1. Germline lookup yields CDR1 LNHNV and CDR2 YYDKDF (reference sequence). This CDR3 has 16 residues. V shed 2 bases, J shed 5 bases, and the junction held 11 bases outside the gene matches. The CDR3 coding sequence is TGTGCCACCAGCAGACGGACAGGTGACAGAGCGGAGACCCAGTACTTC. This gives the protein CATSRRTGDRAETQYF.

CDR3 sequence (DNA): TGTGCCAGTAGTGGGCCGACCTCCTACGAGCAGTACTTC. This codes for CASSGPTSYEQYF. J is TRBJ2-7 and V is TRBV19; D unclear. Deletions cut 5 bases from V and 0 bases from J, with 8 bases between. This CDR3 region has 13 residues. CDR1 and CDR2 from the germline V gene are LNHDA and SQIVND (reference sequence).

The chain has TRBV19 and TRBJ1-5, with D perhaps matching TRBD1 (5 bases). V gave up 9 bases and J gave up 9 bases, with 6 bases separating them. This CDR3 is 9 amino acids long. Germline values: CDR1 LNHDA, CDR2 SQIVND (reference sequence). CDR3 sequence reads: CASGGPQHF. The CDR3 DNA follows: TGTGCCAGCGGGGGGCCCCAGCATTTT.

The rearrangement links TRBV25-1 to TRBJ2-2; a possible D gene is TRBD1 (5 bases). The CDR3 loop spans 14 amino acids. Trimming stripped 4 bases from V and 3 bases from J, with 9 bases between. The V gene's germline CDR1 is MGHDK and CDR2 SYGVNS. CDR3 DNA sequence: TGTGCCAGCAGTGGGGCAGGGTACACCGGGGAGCTGTTTTTT. It specifies CASSGAGYTGELFF.

V is TRBV18 and J is TRBJ1-4, with D unclear. The CDR3 contains 15 residues. Germline CDR1 is KGHSH and CDR2 is LQKENI. The V gene lost 3 bases and the J gene lost 8 bases, with 16 bases spanning the gap. The CDR3: CASSPDTSVGEKLFF. CDR3 nucleotide sequence: TGTGCCAGCTCACCCGACACCTCGGTGGGGGAAAAACTGTTTTTT.

The chain recombines TRBV9 with TRBJ2-1; TRBD2 matches at 14 bases. Germline CDR1 is SGDLS and CDR2 is YYNGEE. The CDR3 spans 16 residues. Germline trimming cut 3 bases from V and 7 bases from J; bases unmatched to any gene: 6. CDR3 sequence: CASSATGTSGRNEQFF. For the CDR3, the DNA is TGTGCCAGCAGCGCCACCGGGACTAGCGGGAGAAATGAGCAGTTCTTC.

The chain links TRBV6-1 to TRBJ2-7; no clear D. V shed 0 bases and J shed 1 base, with 7 bases lying between them. CDR1 and CDR2 from the germline V gene are MNHNS and SASEGT. The CDR3 totals 14 residues. CDR3 DNA: TGTGCCAGCAGTGAAGCAACCAATTCCTACGAGCAGTACTTC. Translation gives CASSEATNSYEQYF.

This chain joins TRBV7-2 and TRBJ2-3, with D maybe TRBD2 (5 bases). The ends were cut back, 7 bases at V and 4 bases at J, with 15 bases in the middle. Germline V gene sequence: CDR1 SGHTA, CDR2 FQGNSA. This CDR3 has 14 amino acids. CDR3 DNA: TGTGCCAGCAAGAGTCGGGATTACGCAGATACGCAGTATTTT. It is translated as CASKSRDYADTQYF.

The chain links TRBV5-1 to TRBJ2-1; D possibly corresponds to TRBD2 (6 bases). Between the trimmed V and J ends, which lost 0 bases and 1 base, there was a span of 8 bases. CDR1 and CDR2 from the germline V gene are SGHRS and YFSETQ. The CDR3 consists of 15 residues. CDR3 protein: CASSLAGVSYNEQFF. CDR3 coding DNA: TGCGCCAGCAGCTTGGCGGGAGTGTCCTACAATGAGCAGTTCTTC.

The chain uses TRBV12-5 and TRBJ2-5, with 10 bases lining up with TRBD1. CDR1 and CDR2 from the germline V gene are LGHNT and FRNRAP. The CDR3 contains 16 residues. After removal of 1 base from V and 0 bases from J, the junction contained 2 bases not matched to a gene. DNA of the CDR3: TGTGCTAGTGGTTTGGCGGGACAGGGGTACCAAGAGACCCAGTACTTC. Amino acids: CASGLAGQGYQETQYF.